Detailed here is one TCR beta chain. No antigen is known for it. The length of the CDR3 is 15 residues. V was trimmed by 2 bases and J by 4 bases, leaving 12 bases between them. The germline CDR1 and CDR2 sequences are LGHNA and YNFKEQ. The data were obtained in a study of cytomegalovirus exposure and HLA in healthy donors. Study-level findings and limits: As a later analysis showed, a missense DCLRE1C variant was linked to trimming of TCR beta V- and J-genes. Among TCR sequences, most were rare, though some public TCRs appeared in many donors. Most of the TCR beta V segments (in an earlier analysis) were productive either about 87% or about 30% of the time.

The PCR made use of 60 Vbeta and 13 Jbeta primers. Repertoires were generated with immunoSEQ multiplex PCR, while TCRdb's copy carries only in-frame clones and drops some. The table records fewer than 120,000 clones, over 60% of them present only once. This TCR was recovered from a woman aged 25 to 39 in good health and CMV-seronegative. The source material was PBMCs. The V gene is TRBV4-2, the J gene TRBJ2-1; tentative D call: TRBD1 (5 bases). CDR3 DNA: TGTGCCAGCAGCCAAAAGACAGCCGGATACAATGAGCAGTTCTTC. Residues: CASSQKTAGYNEQFF.